Following are 27 T cell receptor beta chains from one sample sequenced in a study of T cell responses to AZD1222 COVID-19 vaccine. Assay: immunoSEQ multiplex PCR; the TCRdb copy retains only in-frame clones and omits some. The table records fewer than 85,000 clones, about 80% of them present only once. The sample consisted of peripheral blood, taken 28 days after the second AZD1222 dose. These receptors all come from an adult who received the AZD1222 COVID-19 vaccine.

The chain is built from TRBV5-1 and TRBJ2-1; the match to TRBD1 covers 7 bases. The CDR3 contains 18 residues. V was clipped by 3 bases and J by 5 bases; unmatched bases: 17. Germline CDR1 is SGHRS and CDR2 is YFSETQ. The CDR3 reads CASSSPNSRDREHNEQFF. CDR3 DNA: TGCGCCAGCAGCTCGCCTAACAGCCGGGACAGAGAACACAATGAGCAGTTCTTC.

In this sample, this clone turned up a few times. The chain joins TRBV10-3 to TRBJ2-7, with D tentatively TRBD2 (6 bases). Germline V gene lookup returns CDR1 ENHRY and CDR2 SYGVKD. V was clipped by 6 bases and J by 4 bases, with 16 bases between them. This CDR3 spans 14 amino acids. The CDR3 loop is CAISGPGREYEQYF. The CDR3 DNA reads as TGTGCCATCAGCGGACCGGGACGGGAGTACGAGCAGTACTTC.

The CDR3 coding sequence is TGCGCCAGCAGCCAAGGGGGGCACGGTAATTCACCCCTCCACTTT. This encodes CASSQGGHGNSPLHF. The V and J genes are TRBV4-3 and TRBJ1-6; D perhaps matches TRBD1 (6 bases). Trimming took off 1 base at V and 6 bases at J, with 10 bases between the two ends. Germline V gene data show CDR1 as LGHNA and CDR2 as YSLEER. The CDR3 contains 15 residues.

This clone was recorded only once. This rearrangement joins TRBV5-6 to TRBJ1-1; tentative D call: TRBD1 (6 bases). Germline V CDR1 and CDR2: SGHDT, YYEEEE. V was cut by 3 bases and J by 0 bases, with 12 bases left in between. The CDR3 has 15 amino acids. The CDR3 is CASSWGQGLNTEAFF. The CDR3, as DNA: TGTGCCAGCAGCTGGGGGCAGGGATTGAACACTGAAGCTTTCTTT.

CDR3 residues: CASSPGQGEGYTF. In DNA form, the CDR3 reads TGCGCCAGCAGCCCGGGACAGGGGGAAGGCTACACCTTC. The chain links TRBV5-1 to TRBJ1-2; 11 positions agree with TRBD1. The V and J ends lost 4 bases and 8 bases, in that order; junction bases with no gene match: 4. In germline, CDR1 is SGHRS, CDR2 YFSETQ. The CDR3 is made up of 13 amino acids.

V and J are TRBV28 and TRBJ2-3, with 8 nucleotides matching TRBD1. This CDR3 spans 17 amino acids. The V segment lost 4 bases and the J segment 7 bases; nucleotides outside the gene matches: 16. Germline CDR1 and CDR2: MDHEN and SYDVKM. CDR3 bases: TGTGCCAGCAGTTACCGGGTAGGACAGGGTGATGACCATACGCAGTATTTT. This translates into CASSYRVGQGDDHTQYF.

Comments on this clone: The sample has other DNA sequences that encode this CDR3 too. The V and J genes are TRBV5-4 and TRBJ1-1; D is possibly TRBD1 (6 bases). Germline loops: CDR1 SGHNT, CDR2 YYREEE (reference sequence). With 2 bases removed from V and 0 bases from J, the gap between germline ends came to 11 bases. The CDR3 runs to 15 residues. CDR3 sequence: CASSFGGTMNTEAFF. The CDR3 DNA sequence: TGTGCCAGCAGCTTTGGGGGCACCATGAACACTGAAGCTTTCTTT. The variable domain in full, completed from reference TRBV5-4 and TRBJ1-1, reads ETGVTQSPTHLIKTRGQQVTLRCSSQSGHNTVSWYQQALGQGPQFIFQYYREEENGRGNFPPRFSGLQFPNYSSELNVNALELDDSALYLCASSFGGTMNTEAFFGQGTRLTVV.

This rearrangement joins TRBV15 to TRBJ2-3; 7 bases are a match to TRBD1. Unmatched junction bases numbered 7, after V lost 1 base and J lost 6 bases. Per germline, CDR1 LNHNV and CDR2 YYDKDF (reference sequence). The CDR3 loop spans 15 amino acids. The CDR3 DNA reads as TGTGCCACCAGCAGAGGCCGGGACAGAGGCGATACGCAGTATTTT. Encoded protein: CATSRGRDRGDTQYF.

This clone was seen a handful of times. The chain joins TRBV2 to TRBJ2-7; 9 positions match TRBD2. This CDR3 contains 16 residues. The ends lost 1 base at V and 3 bases at J; junction bases unmatched: 7. Germline CDR1 reads SNHLY; CDR2 reads FYNNEI. The CDR3 coding sequence is TGTGCCAGCAGTGAAGGGGTAGCGGGAGAGTACTACGAGCAGTACTTC. Translated: CASSEGVAGEYYEQYF. Based on the CDR3 plus reference TRBV2 and TRBJ2-7, the full variable domain is EPEVTQTPSHQVTQMGQEVILRCVPISNHLYFYWYRQILGQKVEFLVSFYNNEISEKSEIFDDQFSVERPDGSNFTLKIRSTKLEDSAMYFCASSEGVAGEYYEQYFGPGTRLTVT.

J is TRBJ1-1 and V is TRBV28, with D hard to call. The CDR3 spans 14 residues. The ends were cut back, 4 bases at V and 3 bases at J, with 12 bases in the middle. The germline gives CDR1 MDHEN, CDR2 SYDVKM. The CDR3 protein is CASSSPPVDTEAFF. CDR3 DNA: TGTGCCAGCAGTTCGCCCCCGGTTGACACTGAAGCTTTCTTT.

The chain uses TRBV7-9 and TRBJ1-3; D is ambiguous. V was trimmed by 2 bases and J by 0 bases, leaving 5 bases between them. CDR1 and CDR2 (germline): SEHNR, FQNEAQ (reference sequence). The CDR3 has 14 amino acids. The CDR3 nucleotides are TGTGCCAGCAGCTTACCCGTCTCTGGAAACACCATATATTTT. It yields the protein CASSLPVSGNTIYF.

A note on this clone: One end of the junction varies from germline; a read error may be responsible. Additional DNA sequences in this sample encode the identical CDR3. V and J are TRBV4-3 and TRBJ1-5; the D is unclear. The CDR3 is 13 residues long. Germline V lookup: CDR1 LGHNA, CDR2 YSLEER. CDR3 region: CASSQDLGQPQHF. The CDR3 region has the DNA TGCGCCAGCAGTCAAGATCTTGGTCAGCCCCAGCATTTT.

This clone was observed once. J is TRBJ2-1 and V is TRBV3-1 (or the pseudogene TRBV3-2); the match to TRBD1 covers 7 bases. The germline V gene has CDR1 LGHDT and CDR2 YNNKEL (reference sequence). J was trimmed by 4 bases and V by 3 bases; bases with no gene match: 9. This CDR3 contains 16 residues. The CDR3 here is CASSHGQAKLYNEQFF. Here the CDR3 DNA reads TGTGCCAGCAGCCATGGACAGGCGAAACTATACAATGAGCAGTTCTTC.

The chain employs TRBV4-2 and TRBJ1-1; tentative D call: TRBD1 (6 bases). CDR3 length: 16 residues. Trimming stripped 3 bases from V and 0 bases from J, with 14 bases between. Germline V CDR1 and CDR2: LGHNA, YNFKEQ. The DNA for the CDR3 is TGTGCCAGCAGCCAGACGGGACACAATATGAACACTGAAGCTTTCTTT. It specifies CASSQTGHNMNTEAFF.

The CDR3 bases are TGTGCCAGCAGTCTAAAGCAGGCGAACACCATATATTTT. It is translated as CASSLKQANTIYF. The chain is built from TRBV28 and TRBJ1-3; unclear D gene. Trimming pared 5 bases from V and 7 bases from J, leaving 12 bases between. Looked up from germline, CDR1 is MDHEN and CDR2 is SYDVKM. CDR3 length equals 13 residues.

The rearrangement joins TRBV19 to TRBJ2-3; no definite D call. CDR1 and CDR2 (germline): LNHDA, SQIVND (reference sequence). Trimming took off 1 base at V and 6 bases at J, with 8 bases between the two ends. The CDR3 has 13 amino acids. The CDR3 DNA is TGTGCCAGTAGTATAGCCGTCGGGGATACGCAGTATTTT. Translated, it gives CASSIAVGDTQYF.

The V gene is TRBV28, the J gene TRBJ1-5; unclear D gene. The CDR3 is 13 amino acids. V was pared by 6 bases and J by 11 bases, with 17 bases between. The germline CDR1 and CDR2 sequences are MDHEN and SYDVKM. The CDR3 DNA reads TGTGCCAGCAGCCAACCCCTGATGGGGACCCAGCATTTT. This codes for CASSQPLMGTQHF.

The chain is built from TRBV9 and TRBJ1-1; D call uncertain. Germline V gene lookup returns CDR1 SGDLS and CDR2 YYNGEE. The CDR3 has 13 amino acids. V shed 0 bases and J shed 0 bases, with 3 bases lying between them. CDR3 sequence (DNA): TGTGCCAGCAGCGTAGCTATGAACACTGAAGCTTTCTTT. It specifies CASSVAMNTEAFF.

This clone showed up just a few times. The chain employs TRBV30 and TRBJ1-1; the D gene is possibly TRBD1 (5 bases). The length of the CDR3 is 14 residues. Germline CDR1 GTSNPN, CDR2 SVGIG (reference sequence). Trimming cost V 1 base and J 0 bases, with 9 bases left between them. CDR3 in amino acids: CAWSGGLMNTEAFF. As DNA, the CDR3 is TGTGCCTGGAGTGGGGGACTGATGAACACTGAAGCTTTCTTT.

The chain combines TRBV9 with TRBJ2-5, with 7 nucleotides matching TRBD1. Germline V gene lookup returns CDR1 SGDLS and CDR2 YYNGEE. V lost 4 bases to trimming and J lost 5 bases; unmatched junction nucleotides: 11. CDR3 size: 15 residues. The CDR3 here is CASSPSTGIGETQYF. The CDR3 nucleotides read TGTGCCAGCAGCCCCTCGACAGGGATCGGGGAGACCCAGTACTTC.

The chain links TRBV2 to TRBJ2-7; 16 positions agree with TRBD2. The V gene's germline CDR1 is SNHLY and CDR2 FYNNEI. The junction had 4 bases not matched to a gene; V was cut back by 5 bases and J by 0 bases. The CDR3 is 17 amino acids. The CDR3 sequence: CASSRGTSGRDSYEQYF. CDR3 DNA: TGTGCCAGCAGTAGGGGGACTAGCGGGAGGGACTCCTACGAGCAGTACTTC.

The table lists this clone with a count of one. The chain joins TRBV29-1 to TRBJ1-1; no reliable D call. CDR3 size: 13 residues. Germline V CDR1 and CDR2: SQVTM, ANQGSEA. Trimming removed 7 bases at V and 1 base at J, with 13 bases between. The CDR3 DNA reads TGCAGCGCTAAGAAGGGTGAGAACACTGAAGCTTTCTTT. Its protein product is CSAKKGENTEAFF. Variable domain in full (rest from reference TRBV29-1 and TRBJ1-1): SAVISQKPSRDICQRGTSLTIQCQVDSQVTMMFWYRQQPGQSLTLIATANQGSEATYESGFVIDKFPISRPNLTFSTLTVSNMSPEDSSIYLCSAKKGENTEAFFGQGTRLTVV.

The V call is TRBV3-1 (or the pseudogene TRBV3-2), the J call TRBJ2-1; 11 bases map to TRBD2. CDR3 length: 16 residues. Germline CDR1 reads LGHDT; CDR2 reads YNNKEL (reference sequence). J gave up 7 bases and V 4 bases, and 9 bases lay outside the gene matches. For the CDR3, the DNA is TGTGCCAGCAGCCTTCCCACTAGCGGGAGAGGGAATGAGCAGTTCTTC. This sequence encodes CASSLPTSGRGNEQFF.

The rearrangement joins TRBV14 to TRBJ2-7, with D possibly matching TRBD2 (7 bases). The CDR3 loop spans 19 amino acids. Germline lookup yields CDR1 SGHDN and CDR2 FVKESK. V dropped 2 bases and J dropped 3 bases, with 26 bases sitting between them. The CDR3 region has the DNA TGTGCCAGCAGCCAAACCATGATTGGGGGGGGGCGATTGTTCTACGAGCAGTACTTC. Amino acids: CASSQTMIGGGRLFYEQYF.

The rearrangement joins TRBV11-1 to TRBJ2-7; TRBD2 matches at 7 bases. V was pared by 3 bases and J by 7 bases, with 12 bases of the junction left unmatched. The CDR3 is 15 amino acids. The V gene's germline CDR1 is SGHAT and CDR2 FQDESV (reference sequence). The DNA of the CDR3 is TGTGCCAGCAGCTTCGTGGGCAGCGGGAAAAGAGAGCAGTACTTC. It specifies CASSFVGSGKREQYF. Drawing the rest from reference TRBV11-1 and TRBJ2-7, the complete variable domain is EAEVAQSPRYKITEKSQAVAFWCDPISGHATLYWYRQILGQGPELLVQFQDESVVDDSQLPKDRFSAERLKGVDSTLKIQPAELGDSAMYLCASSFVGSGKREQYFGPGTRLTVT.

The chain carries TRBV5-8 and TRBJ1-1; D perhaps matches TRBD1 (5 bases). Germline loops: CDR1 SGHTS, CDR2 YDEGEE. The CDR3 is made up of 15 amino acids. With 5 bases removed from V and 0 bases from J, the gap between germline ends came to 14 bases. The CDR3 DNA reads as TGTGCCAGCAGACACGGTCGGGGGTTGAACACTGAAGCTTTCTTT. Its protein product is CASRHGRGLNTEAFF.

This sequence joins TRBV5-4 and TRBJ2-7, with 7 bases that match TRBD1. Germline V gene lookup returns CDR1 SGHNT and CDR2 YYREEE (reference sequence). V shed 2 bases, J shed 0 bases, and the junction held 5 bases outside the gene matches. The CDR3 contains 15 residues. The CDR3 coding sequence is TGTGCCAGCAGCTTCGATCAGGGGGTCTCCTACGAGCAGTACTTC. Protein: CASSFDQGVSYEQYF.